Below, 27 T cell receptor beta chains from the same sample are listed, as sequenced in a study of blood T cell repertoires in COVID-19. Clones were read by immunoSEQ multiplex PCR, and TCRdb kept only the in-frame ones, dropping some. In the table there are 210,000 or so clones, 85% to 90% of which are singletons. The specimen was peripheral blood. These receptors came from a woman in her sixties or seventies with acute or convalescent COVID-19.

The chain uses TRBV19 and TRBJ1-2; 7 bases line up with TRBD1. The CDR3 is 13 amino acids. Germline CDR1 LNHDA, CDR2 SQIVND (reference sequence). V lost 7 bases to trimming and J lost 2 bases; unmatched junction nucleotides: 4. The DNA of the CDR3 is TGTGCCAGTACTCTGACAGGGAACTATGGCTACACCTTC. Translated: CASTLTGNYGYTF.

The chain employs TRBV3-1 (or the pseudogene TRBV3-2) and TRBJ1-6; D is unresolved. The CDR3 is 17 residues long. Germline V gives CDR1 LGHDT, CDR2 YNNKEL (reference sequence). Between the trimmed V and J ends, which lost 0 bases and 2 bases, there was a span of 11 bases. CDR3 loop: CASSQDNSYAYNSPLHF. The CDR3 DNA reads TGTGCCAGCAGCCAAGATAACAGCTACGCCTATAATTCACCCCTCCACTTT.

The gene calls are TRBV15 and TRBJ1-5; D is unclear. Germline CDR1 is LNHNV and CDR2 is YYDKDF (reference sequence). The length of the CDR3 is 12 residues. Trimming left V 1 base short and J 5 bases short, with 3 bases between. The CDR3 sequence is CATSRAYQPQHF. DNA of the CDR3: TGTGCCACCAGCAGAGCTTATCAGCCCCAGCATTTT.

The chain links TRBV30 to TRBJ2-7; 7 bases map to TRBD1. Losses at the gene ends were 6 bases for V and 0 bases for J; bases not matched to a gene: 5. This CDR3 has 13 amino acids. Germline V lookup: CDR1 GTSNPN, CDR2 SVGIG (reference sequence). The CDR3: CACHGTASYEQYF. The CDR3 nucleotides are TGTGCCTGTCACGGGACAGCCTCCTACGAGCAGTACTTC.

This rearrangement joins TRBV6-5 to TRBJ1-4; D not certain. Looked up from germline, CDR1 is MNHEY and CDR2 is SVGAGI. Trimming took off 5 bases at V and 4 bases at J, with 11 bases between the two ends. This CDR3 region has 14 residues. The CDR3 DNA is TGTGCCAGCAGTACCTCAGGAAGTAATGAAAAACTGTTTTTT. Translation: CASSTSGSNEKLFF.

This rearrangement joins TRBV5-1 to TRBJ2-7, with 11 positions matching TRBD1. The germline V gene has CDR1 SGHRS and CDR2 YFSETQ. J lost 4 bases, V lost 4 bases, and 1 base had no gene match. The CDR3 extends over 13 amino acids. The CDR3 loop is CASSRDRGYEQYF. CDR3 DNA sequence: TGCGCCAGCAGCCGGGACAGGGGGTACGAGCAGTACTTC.

This chain links TRBV30 with TRBJ1-6; 12 bases fit TRBD1. Unmatched junction bases numbered 23, after V lost 0 bases and J lost 5 bases. Germline CDR1 is GTSNPN and CDR2 is SVGIG (reference sequence). CDR3 size: 23 residues. CDR3 in DNA: TGTGCCTGGAGTGTTTGGCTGGCCCTAGACCGGGACAGGGGGCGCGTAAATAATTCACCCCTCCACTTT. This gives the protein CAWSVWLALDRDRGRVNNSPLHF.

The V call is TRBV28, the J call TRBJ2-1, with TRBD1 as a possible D gene (5 bases). Trimming shortened V by 5 bases and J by 6 bases, and 17 bases separated the two germline ends. The CDR3 runs 15 residues. CDR1 and CDR2 from the germline V gene are MDHEN and SYDVKM. DNA of the CDR3: TGTGCCAGCAGTCTGGGGCTAGTGTATAGCAATGAGCAGTTCTTC. Translated: CASSLGLVYSNEQFF.

The chain links TRBV20-1 to TRBJ2-1, with D tentatively TRBD1 (5 bases). CDR3 size: 11 residues. Germline loops: CDR1 DFQATT, CDR2 SNEGSKA (reference sequence). Trimming stripped 3 bases from V and 8 bases from J, with 8 bases between. In nucleotides, the CDR3 is TGCAGTGCTAGCATCAGGGATGAGCAGTTCTTC. It translates to CSASIRDEQFF.

This sequence joins TRBV6-6 and TRBJ1-1; a possible D gene is TRBD1 (5 bases). Trimming pared 2 bases from V and 2 bases from J, leaving 15 bases between. There are 16 residues in the CDR3. Looked up from germline, CDR1 is MNHNY and CDR2 is SVGAGI (reference sequence). Here the CDR3 reads CASSYNGGRLNTEAFF. As DNA, the CDR3 is TGTGCCAGCAGTTACAACGGGGGGAGGCTAAACACTGAAGCTTTCTTT.

V and J are TRBV4-1 and TRBJ1-1; 7 bases map to TRBD1. V lost 1 base and J lost 6; bases outside the gene matches: 8. This CDR3 spans 15 amino acids. Germline V gives CDR1 MGHRA, CDR2 YSYEKL. In DNA, the CDR3 is TGCGCCAGCAGCCAAGCCGACAGGGAACGAGCTGAAGCTTTCTTT. It translates to CASSQADRERAEAFF.

V is TRBV19 and J is TRBJ1-6; D is possibly TRBD1 (5 bases). Trimming removed 7 bases from V and 9 bases from J, with 13 bases in between. The CDR3 has 13 residues. Germline V gives CDR1 LNHDA, CDR2 SQIVND (reference sequence). The CDR3 spells CASTHRGGSPLHF. DNA of the CDR3: TGTGCCAGTACTCATCGGGGGGGTTCACCCCTCCACTTT.

The rearrangement joins TRBV2 to TRBJ1-1; D ambiguous. From germline, CDR1 is SNHLY and CDR2 FYNNEI. The V end was cut by 0 bases, the J end by 6 bases, with 8 bases between. The length of the CDR3 is 13 residues. CDR3 DNA: TGTGCCAGCAGTGAAGCGCGATCCGCTGAAGCTTTCTTT. This encodes CASSEARSAEAFF.

This sequence joins TRBV7-9 and TRBJ1-4; D is unresolved. This CDR3 contains 16 residues. V was pared by 5 bases and J by 0 bases, with 13 bases between. CDR1 is SEHNR, CDR2 FQNEAQ, per germline (reference sequence). The CDR3 DNA reads TGTGCCAGCAGCGAGGGTGGAGGCGCAACTAATGAAAAACTGTTTTTT. Translating it yields CASSEGGGATNEKLFF.

This clone was counted only a few times. The chain recombines TRBV2 with TRBJ2-2; the D is unclear. V was trimmed by 10 bases and J by 6 bases, leaving 18 bases between them. Germline lookup yields CDR1 SNHLY and CDR2 FYNNEI. CDR3 length equals 14 residues. CDR3 DNA: TGTGCCACCTCAGGAATAGACCTCCCCGGGGAGCTGTTTTTT. Protein sequence: CATSGIDLPGELFF. The full variable domain, completed using reference TRBV2 and TRBJ2-2, is EPEVTQTPSHQVTQMGQEVILRCVPISNHLYFYWYRQILGQKVEFLVSFYNNEISEKSEIFDDQFSVERPDGSNFTLKIRSTKLEDSAMYFCATSGIDLPGELFFGEGSRLTVL.

The chain carries TRBV7-8 and TRBJ1-2; possible D gene TRBD1, 6 bases. The CDR3 sequence is 15 residues long. Germline V gene lookup returns CDR1 SGHVS and CDR2 FQNEAQ. The V end lost 5 bases, the J end lost 5 bases, and 18 bases lay between the germline ends. The CDR3 DNA reads TGTGCCAGCAGCCCCGACGGGGGGGCGAAATATGGCTACACCTTC. Translating gives CASSPDGGAKYGYTF.

The chain recombines TRBV7-7 with TRBJ2-1; D uncertain. V was cut by 0 bases and J by 6 bases, with 12 bases left in between. The germline V gene has CDR1 SSHAT and CDR2 FNYEAQ (reference sequence). The CDR3 loop spans 15 amino acids. The CDR3 spells CASSLAIDPSNEQFF. The DNA for the CDR3 is TGTGCCAGCAGCTTAGCTATTGATCCGAGCAATGAGCAGTTCTTC.

This sequence joins TRBV4-1 and TRBJ2-1, with D possibly being TRBD1 (5 bases). This CDR3 has 20 amino acids. From germline, CDR1 is MGHRA and CDR2 YSYEKL. V was trimmed by 1 base and J by 6 bases, leaving 28 bases between them. The CDR3 protein is CASSQVGARGSRFVFNEQFF. The CDR3 nucleotides are TGCGCCAGCAGCCAAGTGGGCGCTAGGGGCAGCCGCTTCGTTTTCAATGAGCAGTTCTTC.

This clone has just a few counts. The gene calls are TRBV6-5 and TRBJ2-1; 8 positions agree with TRBD1. CDR3 length equals 14 residues. The trim removed 6 bases at V and 1 base at J, leaving 2 bases unmatched. Looked up from germline, CDR1 is MNHEY and CDR2 is SVGAGI. The chain's CDR3 is CASRQGASYNEQFF. CDR3 DNA: TGTGCCAGCAGGCAGGGGGCGTCCTACAATGAGCAGTTCTTC.

This rearrangement joins TRBV6-2 or TRBV6-3 to TRBJ1-5, with no clear D. CDR3 length: 15 residues. The germline CDR1 and CDR2 sequences are MNHEY and SVGEGT. V was trimmed by 7 bases and J by 1 base, leaving 14 bases between them. The CDR3 DNA follows: TGTGCCAGCACCCCCCGGGAACAGAGCAATCAGCCCCAGCATTTT. Protein product: CASTPREQSNQPQHF.

The rearrangement links TRBV28 to TRBJ1-2; D is possibly TRBD1 (5 bases). Deletions cut 5 bases from V and 8 bases from J, with 18 bases between. The CDR3 sequence is 14 residues long. Germline CDR1 MDHEN, CDR2 SYDVKM. Here the CDR3 DNA reads TGTGCCAGCAGTCGTAGGGGACTTCCCGGGGGCTACACCTTC. This translates into CASSRRGLPGGYTF.

The chain joins TRBV28 to TRBJ2-6; D possibly corresponds to TRBD1 (6 bases). The CDR3 extends over 16 amino acids. V was clipped by 0 bases and J by 1 base, with 7 bases between them. CDR1 and CDR2 (germline): MDHEN, SYDVKM. The CDR3 protein is CASSLWGASGANVLTF. The CDR3 DNA reads as TGTGCCAGCAGTTTATGGGGGGCATCTGGGGCCAACGTCCTGACTTTC.

This clone was seen a handful of times. V and J are TRBV12-5 and TRBJ2-5, with D tentatively TRBD1 (6 bases). The CDR3 runs 14 residues. The V gene lost 1 base and the J gene lost 5 bases, with 11 bases spanning the gap. The V gene's germline CDR1 is LGHNT and CDR2 FRNRAP. The DNA for the CDR3 is TGTGCTAGTGGTTTGGAACAGGGACGGGAGACCCAGTACTTC. Its protein product is CASGLEQGRETQYF.

The chain joins TRBV11-2 to TRBJ1-4; 11 nucleotides match TRBD1. Germline V gene sequence: CDR1 SGHAT, CDR2 FQNNGV. V shed 5 bases and J 2 bases; nucleotides not matched to a gene: 7. The CDR3 spans 17 residues. The CDR3 coding sequence is TGTGCCAGCAGCCGGACAGGGGGCGCGATGACTAATGAAAAACTGTTTTTT. Its translation is CASSRTGGAMTNEKLFF.

The chain is built from TRBV11-2 and TRBJ1-6, with no clear D. The CDR3 consists of 14 residues. CDR1 is SGHAT and CDR2 is FQNNGV in the germline V gene. Deletions cut 4 bases from V and 8 bases from J, with 12 bases between. The CDR3 DNA reads as TGTGCCAGCAGCTCATACGGTCGGGATTCACCCCTCCACTTT. As protein: CASSSYGRDSPLHF.

V is TRBV10-3 and J is TRBJ1-4; 11 bases are a match to TRBD1. V lost 5 bases, J lost 0 bases, and 5 bases stayed unmatched. In germline, CDR1 is ENHRY, CDR2 SYGVKD. The CDR3 spans 17 residues. For the CDR3, the DNA is TGTGCCATCAGTAGGACAGGGGGCGGTACAACTAATGAAAAACTGTTTTTT. Translation gives CAISRTGGGTTNEKLFF.

This sequence joins TRBV3-1 (or the pseudogene TRBV3-2) and TRBJ2-1, with 7 bases lining up with TRBD2. This CDR3 has 13 residues. V lost 6 bases and J lost 7; bases outside the gene matches: 6. Germline V CDR1 and CDR2: LGHDT, YNNKEL (reference sequence). For the CDR3, the DNA is TGTGCCAGCAGGAAGCGGGGAGGGAATGAGCAGTTCTTC. Translation: CASRKRGGNEQFF.